This TCR beta chain is from a study of identical twins. TCRdb ran MiXCR on the 5' RACE reads and lists one entry per CDR3 protein. The sample consists of about 290,000 distinct CDR3 sequences, 8% to 9.5% of them appearing once. The sample holds a few counts of this clonotype. A further study also used this sample, focusing on yellow fever vaccine responses in identical twins.

The sample was CD8+ T cells sorted from blood. The clonotype was recovered from a woman between 18 and 29 years old in good health.

CDR3 residues: CASSLWPPRLDSGANVLTF. CDR3 DNA: TGTGCCAGCAGCTTGTGGCCCCCACGACTAGACTCTGGGGCCAACGTCCTGACTTTC. J is TRBJ2-6 and V is TRBV11-1, with a possible D match to TRBD2 (6 bases). V lost 3 bases and J 0 bases, leaving 18 bases between the germline ends. This CDR3 region has 19 residues. CDR1 and CDR2 (germline): SGHAT, FQDESV (reference sequence).